A single sample gave rise to the 5 T cell receptor beta chains below, sequenced in a study of cytomegalovirus exposure and HLA in healthy donors. The PCR employed 60 Vbeta primers together with 13 Jbeta primers. Profiled with immunoSEQ multiplex PCR; TCRdb holds only in-frame clones, not every one. This table holds around 68,000 clones, about 85% found once. Sequencing was performed on PBMCs. The receptors originated from a female donor in good health and CMV-seronegative.

The chain uses TRBV19 and TRBJ1-3; maybe TRBD1 (6 bases). CDR3 length: 17 residues. CDR1 is LNHDA, CDR2 SQIVND, per germline (reference sequence). Between the trimmed V and J ends, which lost 5 bases and 1 base, there was a span of 18 bases. CDR3 DNA sequence: TGTGCCAGTAGTCTCCCTCTAAGGGGGACATCTGGAAACACCATATATTTT. Translated, it gives CASSLPLRGTSGNTIYF.

This clone was recorded once. This chain joins TRBV5-4 and TRBJ1-6; D gene ambiguous. Germline CDR1 reads SGHNT; CDR2 reads YYREEE (reference sequence). This CDR3 spans 15 amino acids. Trimming removed 0 bases at V and 10 bases at J, with 14 bases between. In nucleotides, the CDR3 is TGTGCCAGCAGCTTGGACAGCCCACCTACCTCACCCCTCCACTTT. This gives the protein CASSLDSPPTSPLHF.

CDR3 region: CASSSQPPNTYEQYF. The CDR3 coding sequence is TGTGCCAGCAGCTCACAGCCGCCGAACACCTACGAGCAGTACTTC. This chain joins TRBV6-6 and TRBJ2-7, with unresolved D. This CDR3 is built from 15 residues. The V and J ends lost 6 bases and 2 bases respectively, with 17 bases between them. Germline CDR1 and CDR2: MNHNY and SVGAGI (reference sequence).

This clone was seen a single time. The chain recombines TRBV28 with TRBJ1-2; TRBD1 agrees at 10 bases. Per germline, CDR1 MDHEN and CDR2 SYDVKM. V was pared by 8 bases and J by 3 bases, with 9 bases of the junction left unmatched. The CDR3 has 15 amino acids. CDR3 coding DNA: TGTGCCAGCTGGGGACCGGGACAGGGGTACTATGGCTACACCTTC. The encoded protein is CASWGPGQGYYGYTF.

The chain uses TRBV28 and TRBJ2-7; 10 bases agree with TRBD1. Germline CDR1 reads MDHEN; CDR2 reads SYDVKM. CDR3 length: 15 amino acids. With 6 bases clipped from V and 0 bases from J, the junction kept 5 bases outside the gene matches. The CDR3 here is CASSRGTGASYEQYF. CDR3 nucleotide sequence: TGTGCCAGCAGCCGGGGGACAGGGGCCTCCTACGAGCAGTACTTC.